This T cell receptor beta chain is drawn from a study of Ad26.COV2.S vaccination and SARS-CoV-2 variants. Sample treatment: approximately 18 received Ad26.COV2.S at low or high dose, single or two shots; 5 received placebo; per-sample allocation not given. Vaccine and placebo recipients were sampled on day 63 after the first injection. Data came from immunoSEQ multiplex PCR; TCRdb stores just in-frame clones and leaves some out. The table lists fewer than 400,000 clones, 89% of them singletons. Between the trimmed V and J ends, which lost 1 base and 3 bases, there was a span of 4 bases. Germline values: CDR1 MDHEN, CDR2 SYDVKM. The CDR3 loop spans 12 amino acids.

This specimen was peripheral blood, taken in a trial of Ad26.COV2.S vaccine versus placebo. The J gene is TRBJ2-7, the V gene TRBV28, with no clear D. The TCR was taken from a person aged 18-60 years who received the Ad26.COV2.S COVID-19 vaccine or a placebo. This CDR3 is CASSLSDYEQYF. DNA of the CDR3: TGTGCCAGCAGTTTATCCGACTACGAGCAGTACTTC.